One sample yielded the 12 T cell receptor beta chains listed below, sequenced in a study of molecular identifiers for immune sequencing clone quantification. TCRdb used MiXCR to reprocess the PCR reads, holding one entry per CDR3 protein. The sample lists a few hundred thousand distinct CDR3 sequences; roughly a quarter were seen once. Sequencing was carried out using naive CD8+ T cells from blood, with Jurkat cell RNA spiked in. Stated subset: FACS-sorted CD8+CD4-CCR7+CD45RA+ naive T cells. The receptor source for this set is a human donor in good health. Some libraries in this study had Jurkat cell RNA spiked in.

The chain links TRBV12-3 or TRBV12-4 to TRBJ2-1; D is possibly TRBD1 (6 bases). V was trimmed by 5 bases and J by 5 bases, leaving 16 bases between them. The CDR3 is made up of 15 amino acids. CDR3 sequence (DNA): TGTGCCAGCAGTCCCCTCGTCAGGGGACACAATGAGCAGTTCTTC. Translation gives CASSPLVRGHNEQFF.

This clonotype showed up many times. The chain is built from TRBV24-1 and TRBJ2-1, with D tentatively TRBD2 (5 bases). The germline V gene has CDR1 KGHDR and CDR2 SFDVKD. Trimming stripped 2 bases from V and 13 bases from J, with 8 bases between. This CDR3 has 11 residues. The CDR3 sequence: CATSDSGSQFF. The CDR3 region has the DNA TGTGCCACCAGTGATTCGGGGAGTCAGTTCTTC.

This clonotype appeared a few times. This chain links TRBV4-3 with TRBJ1-2; the match to TRBD1 covers 8 bases. The CDR3 loop spans 16 amino acids. In germline, CDR1 is LGHNA, CDR2 YSLEER. The V gene end was trimmed by 0 bases and the J gene end by 4 bases; junction bases not matched to a gene: 7. The CDR3 nucleotides are TGCGCCAGCAGCCAAGATGCGGCAGGGGGCGTCTATGGCTACACCTTC. Encoded protein: CASSQDAAGGVYGYTF.

This clonotype was counted only a few times. The CDR3 coding sequence is TGTGCCAGCAGTTTACGTTCGGGGTTTGGTGGCTACACCTTC. Amino acids: CASSLRSGFGGYTF. V is TRBV28 and J is TRBJ1-2; D is ambiguous. The germline V and J ends were trimmed by 2 bases and 7 bases, with 14 bases remaining between them. Per the germline V gene, CDR1 is MDHEN and CDR2 is SYDVKM. This CDR3 has 14 amino acids.

This clonotype occurred once. The rearrangement uses TRBV15 and TRBJ1-1, with D hard to call. This CDR3 has 14 residues. The germline V gene has CDR1 LNHNV and CDR2 YYDKDF (reference sequence). The ends were cut back, 4 bases at V and 1 base at J, with 10 bases in the middle. This CDR3 reads CATSTELGNTEAFF. DNA for the CDR3: TGTGCCACCAGCACAGAGTTGGGGAACACTGAAGCTTTCTTT.

A note on this clonotype: One base away lies a much larger clone, so this may be a sequencing read error. The genes are TRBV6-6 and TRBJ2-1; D possibly corresponds to TRBD1 (5 bases). Trimming removed 8 bases at V and 0 bases at J, with 17 bases between. The V gene's germline CDR1 is MNHNY and CDR2 SVGAGI (reference sequence). This CDR3 has 16 amino acids. The chain's CDR3 is CASGWSQGNSYNEQFF. The DNA of the CDR3 is TGTGCCAGCGGTTGGTCCCAGGGTAACTCCTACAATGAGCAGTTCTTC.

In its sample, this clonotype was seen a few times. The chain has TRBV20-1 and TRBJ2-3; D possibly uses TRBD1 or TRBD2 (5 bases each). The CDR3 covers 14 residues. Germline CDR1 and CDR2: DFQATT and SNEGSKA (reference sequence). Trimming removed 1 base at V and 7 bases at J, with 15 bases between. CDR3 region: CSARAPGTGNTQYF. CDR3 in DNA: TGCAGTGCTAGAGCCCCGGGGACCGGGAATACGCAGTATTTT.

This clonotype was observed many times. This chain joins TRBV4-3 and TRBJ2-7; D is perhaps TRBD1 (5 bases). The CDR3 consists of 15 residues. The V gene's germline CDR1 is LGHNA and CDR2 YSLEER. The V end was cut by 1 base, the J end by 5 bases, with 15 bases between. The CDR3 spells CASSQGVSRAHEQYF. The DNA for the CDR3 is TGCGCCAGCAGCCAAGGGGTGAGCAGGGCGCACGAGCAGTACTTC.

In regard to this clonotype: One end of the junction does not line up with germline, which may come from a read error. The genes are TRBV4-3 and TRBJ2-2, with D perhaps given as TRBD1 or TRBD2 (5 bases each). The CDR3 has 14 residues. From germline, CDR1 is LGHNA and CDR2 YSLEER. CDR3 residues: CASSRRGGTGALFF. The CDR3 DNA is TGCGCCAGCAGCCGACGTGGGGGAACCGGGGCGCTGTTTTTT.

This clonotype has a count of ten or more. Germline and junction disagree at one end, which may indicate a read error. The chain couples TRBV7-7 to TRBJ2-1; D call uncertain. This CDR3 comprises 13 residues. Germline CDR1 SSHAT, CDR2 FNYEAQ (reference sequence). Written as DNA, the CDR3 is TGTGCTAGCAGCTTAGCCGAGTCTTACGAGCAGTTCTTC. This gives the protein CASSLAESYEQFF.

The chain is built from TRBV4-1 and TRBJ2-6; TRBD1 is a possible D gene (6 bases). Germline V CDR1 and CDR2: MGHRA, YSYEKL. CDR3 length equals 14 residues. V was clipped by 6 bases and J by 4 bases, with 10 bases between them. CDR3 DNA sequence: TGCGCCAGCAGGGCAGGGGACGGGGCCAACGTCCTGACTTTC. This translates into CASRAGDGANVLTF.

The table lists this clonotype with a few counts. This rearrangement joins TRBV7-2 to TRBJ1-1; 10 bases are shared with TRBD1. CDR1 and CDR2 (germline): SGHTA, FQGNSA. Germline trimming cut 1 base from V and 3 bases from J; bases unmatched to any gene: 5. The CDR3 has 16 residues. In nucleotides, the CDR3 is TGTGCCAGCAGCTTAGGGGACAGGGGCCCGTACACTGAAGCTTTCTTT. The encoded protein is CASSLGDRGPYTEAFF.